This T cell receptor beta chain was observed in a study of blood T cell repertoires in COVID-19. Overall study: COVID-19 samples, acute and convalescent, were from the United States, Italy and Spain. PBMCs, B-cell-depleted T cells, or T cells provided the cDNA or gDNA that made up the material.

Original processing methods: Reference gene primer amplification gave estimated nucleated cell counts. Assay used: immunoSEQ multiplex PCR; TCRdb lists only in-frame clones, some missing. That table supplies the V and J calls and clone size; D and trimming were determined from the DNA. Here the sample spans over 40,000 clones, approximately 91% being singletons. The CDR3 sequence is 15 residues long. Germline loops: CDR1 MNHEY, CDR2 SMNVEV (reference sequence). Trimming shortened V by 3 bases and J by 0 bases, and 11 bases separated the two germline ends. Sequencing used peripheral blood. This sequence originates from a woman older than 75 with acute or convalescent COVID-19. This rearrangement joins TRBV27 to TRBJ1-1; possible D gene TRBD1, 6 bases. In DNA form, the CDR3 reads TGTGCCAGCAGTTTCCGGGGGGCCTTGAACACTGAAGCTTTCTTT. It encodes CASSFRGALNTEAFF.